One TCR beta chain is described in this entry. This CDR3 is also generated by other DNA sequences in the sample. The data derive from a study of cytomegalovirus exposure and HLA in healthy donors. The germline CDR1 and CDR2 sequences are MNHNS and SASEGT. This CDR3 is built from 13 residues. V lost 1 base to trimming and J lost 5 bases, with 8 bases between them. The PCR was carried out with 60 Vbeta primers and 13 Jbeta primers. The protocol was immunoSEQ multiplex PCR, while the TCRdb copy is restricted to in-frame clones and leaves out a portion. The sample lists some 160,000 clones; roughly 80% were seen once.

The TCR was taken from a woman in her thirties or forties in good health and CMV-seronegative. Sequencing used PBMCs. The chain employs TRBV6-1 and TRBJ1-2; tentatively, D is TRBD1 (5 bases). The CDR3 is CASSEGQGYGYTF. The DNA for the CDR3 is TGTGCCAGCAGTGAAGGGCAGGGTTATGGCTACACCTTC.